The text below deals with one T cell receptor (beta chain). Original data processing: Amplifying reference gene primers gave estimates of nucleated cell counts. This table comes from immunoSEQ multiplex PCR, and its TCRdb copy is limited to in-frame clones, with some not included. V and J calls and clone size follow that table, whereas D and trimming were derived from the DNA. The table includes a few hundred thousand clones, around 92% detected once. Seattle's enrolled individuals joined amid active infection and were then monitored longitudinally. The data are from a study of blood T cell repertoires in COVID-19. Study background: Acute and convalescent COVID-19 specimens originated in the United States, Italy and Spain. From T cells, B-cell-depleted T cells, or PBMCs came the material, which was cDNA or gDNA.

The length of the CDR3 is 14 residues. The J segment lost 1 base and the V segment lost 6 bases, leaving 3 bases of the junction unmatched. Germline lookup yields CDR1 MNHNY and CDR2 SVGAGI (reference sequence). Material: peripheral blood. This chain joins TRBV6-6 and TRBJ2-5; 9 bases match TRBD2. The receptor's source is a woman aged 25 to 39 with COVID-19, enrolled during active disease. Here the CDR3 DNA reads TGTGCCAGCAGGCCGACTAGCGGCCAAGAGACCCAGTACTTC. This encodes CASRPTSGQETQYF.